Included here is one T cell receptor beta chain sequence, with context. The target of this receptor is not known. The input lacks base qualities; no much larger clone sits a single base away. CDR1 and CDR2 were assigned from the germline V gene as SGHDT and YYEEEE. From the cysteine through the phenylalanine, the CDR3 covers 17 amino acids. The CDR3 DNA has 51 bases and is translated from base 1. V is trimmed back by 4 bases and J by 6 bases, and the junction contains 9 bases that no gene match accounts for. The sample originates from a study of memory CD4+ T cells and cytomegalovirus serostatus (dated by TCRdb to between 2019 and 2020). General notes on the study: The cohort comprised roughly 35 healthy Belgian adults, 9 CMV seropositive and 24 CMV seronegative. To replicate a published TCR-based CMV serostatus classifier, the study sequenced CD4+ memory TCRbeta repertoires from a Belgian cohort whose cytomegalovirus serostatus was known.

Single viable CD3+CD4+CD8-CD45RO+ cells were sorted as memory CD4+ T cells on a FACSAria II. CMV serostatus was determined using a Roche Elecsys assay that detects serum IgG against CMV pp150, pp28, p38 and p52. Once the samples were thawed, total CD4+ T cells were enriched through positive selection using CD4 magnetic microbeads. The samples came from a separate study whose specific focus was interrogating the CD4+ T cell memory repertoire. Peripheral blood mononuclear cells were isolated and cryopreserved according to standard operating procedures, and serum was kept at -80 degrees C. The staining relied on CD3-PerCP (BW264/56), CD4-APC (RPA-T4), CD45RO-PE (UCHT1) and CD8-Pacific Orange (3B5) antibodies, and Sytox blue was used to exclude non-viable cells. What the work shows at the level of the full study, not this receptor alone: Among the 150 to 200 previously reported CMV-associated TCRbeta sequences, 67 showed up in the CD4+ memory repertoires, with each one found in between one and five individuals. On the Belgian cohort, the classifier based on the original framework reached a median bootstrapped AUC of about 0.95, with a 95% CI of 0.76-1.00. For predicting CMV serostatus, the median bootstrapped AUC was about 0.96 using the original framework and 0.91 using a US-trained random forest. Only CD4+CD45RO+ memory cells were sequenced, in contrast to the original study, which included naive and memory CD4+ and CD8+ populations. The results were interpreted as suggesting that the CMV-associated TCR signature is largely present in the CD4+ memory repertoire.

Genomic DNA was extracted from sorted cells with the Quick-DNA Microprep Kit. Amplification of TCRbeta DNA was done with the immunoSEQ hsTCRbeta kit, following the protocol from the manufacturer. TCRbeta libraries were sequenced on an Illumina MiSeq instrument. In the authors' own workflow: Following removal of out-of-frame sequences, 2,204,828 distinct TCRbeta sequences were retained, with an average of around 67,000 per individual. Two values were used to score each individual: the count of about 150 previously reported CMV-associated TCRbeta sequences and the total count of productive distinct TCRbeta sequences. A beta-binomial model was reimplemented in Python, and scikit-learn random forests with default parameters were trained on data from the US cohort. On the Belgian cohort, classifier performance was reported as the median AUC, along with percentile confidence intervals, across 10,000 bootstrap iterations. TCRdb mirrors the immuneACCESS table, restricted to in-frame sequences. Some clones are absent from its copies; in checked studies, under half trace to an unresolved V gene, and the reason for the others is unknown. That table supplies the V and J calls and clone size; D and trimming were determined from the DNA. Across this sample there are 30,000 to 45,000 clones, with around 80% seen only once. The biggest ten clones account for roughly 5% of the sample.

Sequences were obtained from memory CD4+ T cells from blood. The V and J segments used are TRBV5-6 and TRBJ2-3; 15 central bases correspond to TRBD2. The TCR sequence derives from an adult in good health and CMV-seropositive. The sequenced DNA is TGTGCCAGCAGCGGAGGACTAGCGGGGGGGGTTGAGGATACGCAGTATTTT. It codes for CASSGGLAGGVEDTQYF.